This section outlines one T cell receptor beta chain sequence together with its context. What it binds is not known. A read error may account for a junction end that differs from germline. The sample originates from a study of T cells in Graves' hyperthyroidism and ophthalmopathy. The CDR3 contains 14 residues. Per germline, CDR1 SGHRS and CDR2 YFSETQ. There were TCR beta CDR3 regions amplified from RNA transcripts. The TCR CDR3 first-round RT-PCR relied on the HTBI primer set. Via MiXCR, TCRdb re-called the multiplex PCR reads, giving one row per CDR3 protein. The sample yields a few hundred thousand distinct CDR3 sequences, around 46% seen once. Stability of Graves' hyperthyroidism was defined as absent ophthalmopathy progression within 18 months. The diagnostic basis comprised clinical symptoms, serum thyroxine and TRAb, thyroid ultrasound and orbital computed tomography. Findings and limits, study-wide: Blood samples included most of the expanded thyroid clonotypes exceeding 0.001.

The chain uses TRBV5-1 and TRBJ1-5; D gene unclear. The TCR comes from a woman aged 18-29 years with Graves' hyperthyroidism. The sequencing input was peripheral blood or thyroid tissue (not recorded which). CDR3 nucleotides: TGTGCCAGCAGCTCGGAGGCGAGCAATCAGCCCCAGCATTTT. As protein: CASSSEASNQPQHF.